Listed below are T cell receptor beta chains from one sample, sequenced in a study of tumor-infiltrating lymphocytes in primary liver carcinoma. In TCRdb, the multiplex PCR reads were re-called with MiXCR into one record per CDR3 protein. Among 150,000 to 200,000 distinct CDR3 sequences listed, roughly three fifths were seen once. The specimen sequenced was peripheral blood. These receptor sequences come from a man aged 40-50 years with primary liver carcinoma and hepatitis B virus infection. CDR3s include the opening cysteine and the closing phenylalanine or tryptophan. A D gene is named only where the DNA matches it firmly. Some rows mark clone size as missing; the rest say once, few, many or name a class of expanded clone.

abundance: NA
d_gene: NA
v_gene: TRBV14
j_gene: TRBJ2-1
CDR3nt: TGTGCCAGCAGCCAAAGGCGGAGCGGAGGTTACAATGAGCAGTTCTTC
CDR3aa: CASSQRRSGGYNEQFF

abundance: NA
d_gene: TRBD1
v_gene: TRBV6-9
j_gene: TRBJ1-1
CDR3nt: TGTGCCAGCAGTGCCCCAGGGGGAAACACTGAAGCTTTCTTT
CDR3aa: CASSAPGGNTEAFF

abundance: many
d_gene: TRBD1
v_gene: TRBV6-5
j_gene: TRBJ2-2
CDR3nt: TGTGCCAGCAATCCGGGACAGGGGAACACCGGGGAGCTGTTTTTT
CDR3aa: CASNPGQGNTGELFF

abundance: NA
d_gene: TRBD1
v_gene: TRBV11-2
j_gene: TRBJ2-2
CDR3nt: TGTGCTAGAGGGGGCAGCCCGAACACCGGGGAGCTGTTTTTT
CDR3aa: CARGGSPNTGELFF

abundance: NA
d_gene: NA
v_gene: TRBV12-3/TRBV12-4
j_gene: TRBJ2-2
CDR3nt: TGTGCCAACAACCTCAATGGGGTGAACACCGGGGAGCTGTTTTTT
CDR3aa: CANNLNGVNTGELFF

abundance: NA
d_gene: TRBD2
v_gene: TRBV11-2
j_gene: TRBJ2-1
CDR3nt: TGTGCCAGCAGCTTAGGGTTAAGTAGCGGGAGGGCAGCTGAGCGGTTCTTC
CDR3aa: CASSLGLSSGRAAERFF

abundance: NA
d_gene: TRBD2
v_gene: TRBV5-5
j_gene: TRBJ2-1
CDR3nt: TGTGCCAGCAGCCGTAGCGGGAGCGCCTACAATGAGCAGTTCTTC
CDR3aa: CASSRSGSAYNEQFF

abundance: NA
d_gene: TRBD1
v_gene: TRBV4-1
j_gene: TRBJ2-1
CDR3nt: TGCGCCAGCAGCCAGCGGGACAGGAGCCCCTACAATGAGCAGTCCTTC
CDR3aa: CASSQRDRSPYNEQSF

abundance: NA
d_gene: TRBD1
v_gene: TRBV6-5
j_gene: TRBJ1-1
CDR3nt: TGTGCCAGCAGCCGACAGGGAACTGAAGCTTTCTTT
CDR3aa: CASSRQGTEAFF

abundance: few
d_gene: TRBD2
v_gene: TRBV6-2/TRBV6-3
j_gene: TRBJ2-3
CDR3nt: TGTGCCAGCAGTTCGCGGCGGGAGAAATGGAACACGCAGTATTTT
CDR3aa: CASSSRREKWNTQYF

abundance: NA
d_gene: TRBD2
v_gene: TRBV4-1
j_gene: TRBJ2-5
CDR3nt: TGCGCCAGCAGCCAAGATCTGTGTAGCGGGGGCCAAGAGACCCAATACTTC
CDR3aa: CASSQDLCSGGQETQYF

abundance: once
d_gene: TRBD1
v_gene: TRBV6-5
j_gene: TRBJ1-4
CDR3nt: TGTGCCAGCAGTTCCTCTGGACAGGCAAACGAAAAACTGTTTTTT
CDR3aa: CASSSSGQANEKLFF

abundance: few
d_gene: NA
v_gene: TRBV4-2
j_gene: TRBJ1-2
CDR3nt: TGTGCCAGCAGCCAAGTCCAGGGGCAGGGCTATGGCTACACCTTC
CDR3aa: CASSQVQGQGYGYTF

abundance: NA
d_gene: NA
v_gene: TRBV11-2
j_gene: TRBJ2-3
CDR3nt: TGTGCCAGCAGCTTTGTGTACAGACACGATACGCAGTATTTT
CDR3aa: CASSFVYRHDTQYF

abundance: NA
d_gene: NA
v_gene: TRBV1
j_gene: TRBJ2-7
CDR3nt: TGCACCAGCGGCCTCCTTCGAAGAGGAAGCTACGAGCAGTACTTC
CDR3aa: CTSGLLRRGSYEQYF

abundance: NA
d_gene: TRBD1
v_gene: TRBV11-2
j_gene: TRBJ1-4
CDR3nt: TGTGCCAGCAGCTCCATCGGACAGGGAGTCCTTTATAGTAAAAAACTGTTTTTT
CDR3aa: CASSSIGQGVLYSKKLFF

abundance: NA
d_gene: NA
v_gene: TRBV5-6
j_gene: TRBJ1-4
CDR3nt: TGTGCCAGCAGCACCGGGAGGCAGGGTGAAAAACTGTTTTTT
CDR3aa: CASSTGRQGEKLFF

abundance: once
d_gene: TRBD2
v_gene: TRBV29-1
j_gene: TRBJ2-7
CDR3nt: TGCAGCGTTGGGGTGCGGGGGAAAAGCTACGAGCACTACTTC
CDR3aa: CSVGVRGKSYEHYF

abundance: few
d_gene: TRBD2
v_gene: TRBV7-9
j_gene: TRBJ2-3
CDR3nt: TGTGCCAGCAGCACACAACTAGCGGGAGGTGGCGATACGCAGTATTTT
CDR3aa: CASSTQLAGGGDTQYF

abundance: NA
d_gene: TRBD1
v_gene: TRBV5-8
j_gene: TRBJ1-5
CDR3nt: TGTGCCAGCAGCTTGAGGGACAGGCAGGGCAATCAGTCCCAGCATTTT
CDR3aa: CASSLRDRQGNQSQHF